This section outlines one TCR beta chain sequence together with its context. Study processing details: For nucleated cells, counts were estimated from reference gene primer amplification. Produced via immunoSEQ multiplex PCR; TCRdb's table is partial and in-frame only. That table supplies the V and J calls and clone size; D and trimming were determined from the DNA. The repertoire holds 29,000 or so clones, with 89% as singletons. CDR3 length: 13 residues. Trimming cost V 2 bases and J 4 bases, with 7 bases left between them. Germline V CDR1 and CDR2: SGHNT, YENEEA. This sample was included in a study of blood T cell repertoires in COVID-19. The overall study: Acute-phase and convalescent COVID-19 samples originated in the United States, Italy and Spain. In each case, the material was cDNA or gDNA derived from T cells, B-cell-depleted T cells, or PBMCs.

This sequence joins TRBV11-3 and TRBJ2-3; no clear D. The receptor's source is a human donor in a cohort sampled during active COVID-19. Sequencing was done on a sample of peripheral blood. The DNA for the CDR3 is TGTGCCAGCAGCTTATCGTCCGCAGATACGCAGTATTTT. Its protein product is CASSLSSADTQYF.